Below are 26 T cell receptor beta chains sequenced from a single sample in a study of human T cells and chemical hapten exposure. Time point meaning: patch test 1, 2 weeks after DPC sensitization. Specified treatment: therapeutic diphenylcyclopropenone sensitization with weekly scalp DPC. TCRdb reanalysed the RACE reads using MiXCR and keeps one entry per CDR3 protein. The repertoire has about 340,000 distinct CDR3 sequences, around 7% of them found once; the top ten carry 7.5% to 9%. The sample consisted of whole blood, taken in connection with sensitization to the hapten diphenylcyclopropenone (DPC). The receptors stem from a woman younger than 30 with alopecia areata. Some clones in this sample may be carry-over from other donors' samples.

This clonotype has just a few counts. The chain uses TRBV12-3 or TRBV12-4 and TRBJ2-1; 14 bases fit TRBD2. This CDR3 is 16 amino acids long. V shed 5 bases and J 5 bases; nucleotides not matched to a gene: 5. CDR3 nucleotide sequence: TGTGCCAGCAGTGTGGGACTAGCGGGGGTGGACAATGAGCAGTTCTTC. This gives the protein CASSVGLAGVDNEQFF.

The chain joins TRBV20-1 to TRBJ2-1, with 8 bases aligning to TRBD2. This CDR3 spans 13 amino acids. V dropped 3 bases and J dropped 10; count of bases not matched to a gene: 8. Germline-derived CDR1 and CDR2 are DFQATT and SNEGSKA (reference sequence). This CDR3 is CSARTLAGSEQFF. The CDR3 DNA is TGCAGTGCTAGGACTTTAGCGGGGAGCGAGCAGTTCTTC.

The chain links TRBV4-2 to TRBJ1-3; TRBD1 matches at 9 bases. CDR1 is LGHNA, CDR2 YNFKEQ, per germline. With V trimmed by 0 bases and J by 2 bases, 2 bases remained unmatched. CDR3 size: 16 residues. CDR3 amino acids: CASSQEGTGTGNTIYF. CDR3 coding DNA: TGTGCCAGCAGCCAAGAAGGGACAGGGACTGGAAACACCATATATTTT.

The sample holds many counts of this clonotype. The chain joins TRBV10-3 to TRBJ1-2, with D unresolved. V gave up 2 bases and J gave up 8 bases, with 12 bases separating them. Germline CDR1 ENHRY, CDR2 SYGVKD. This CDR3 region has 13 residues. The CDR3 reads CAISEAAEEGYTF. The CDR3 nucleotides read TGTGCCATCAGTGAGGCTGCAGAAGAAGGCTACACCTTC.

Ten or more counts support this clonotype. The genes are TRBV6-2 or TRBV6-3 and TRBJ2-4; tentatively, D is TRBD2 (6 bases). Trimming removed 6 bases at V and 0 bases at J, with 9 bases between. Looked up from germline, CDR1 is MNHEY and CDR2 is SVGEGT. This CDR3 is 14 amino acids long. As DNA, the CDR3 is TGTGCCAGCAGGAGACTAGTAGCCAAAAACATTCAGTACTTC. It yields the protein CASRRLVAKNIQYF.

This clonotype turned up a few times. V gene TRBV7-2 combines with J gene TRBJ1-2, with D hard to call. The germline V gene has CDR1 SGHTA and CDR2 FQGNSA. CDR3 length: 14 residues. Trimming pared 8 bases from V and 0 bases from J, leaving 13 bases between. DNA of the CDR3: TGTGCCAGCCTCCCATCGGCTCCTAACTATGGCTACACCTTC. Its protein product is CASLPSAPNYGYTF.

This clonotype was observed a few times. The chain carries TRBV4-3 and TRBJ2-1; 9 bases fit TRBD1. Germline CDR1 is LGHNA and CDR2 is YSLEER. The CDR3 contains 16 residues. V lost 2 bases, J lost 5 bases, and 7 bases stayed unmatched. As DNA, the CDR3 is TGCGCCAGCAGCCAAACCGGGACAGGGTCGAACAATGAGCAGTTCTTC. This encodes CASSQTGTGSNNEQFF.

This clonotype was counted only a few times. The CDR3 here is CASGRGPPNNEQFF. In nucleotides, the CDR3 is TGCGCCAGCGGGCGGGGCCCCCCGAACAATGAGCAGTTCTTC. The chain combines TRBV5-1 with TRBJ2-1; D may be TRBD2 (6 bases). The CDR3 spans 14 residues. V was pared by 7 bases and J by 5 bases, with 16 bases between. The germline V gene has CDR1 SGHRS and CDR2 YFSETQ.

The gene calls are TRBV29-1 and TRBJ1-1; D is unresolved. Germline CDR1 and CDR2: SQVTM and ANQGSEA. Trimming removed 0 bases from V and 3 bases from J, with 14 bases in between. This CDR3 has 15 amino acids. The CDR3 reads CSVEDLYPGDTEAFF. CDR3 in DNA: TGCAGCGTTGAAGACCTTTATCCGGGCGACACTGAAGCTTTCTTT.

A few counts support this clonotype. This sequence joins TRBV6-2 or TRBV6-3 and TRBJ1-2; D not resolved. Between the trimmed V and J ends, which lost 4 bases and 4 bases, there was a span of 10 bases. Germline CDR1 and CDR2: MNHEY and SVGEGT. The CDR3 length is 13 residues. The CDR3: CASSWQDSYGYTF. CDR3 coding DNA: TGTGCCAGCAGTTGGCAGGACTCCTATGGCTACACCTTC.

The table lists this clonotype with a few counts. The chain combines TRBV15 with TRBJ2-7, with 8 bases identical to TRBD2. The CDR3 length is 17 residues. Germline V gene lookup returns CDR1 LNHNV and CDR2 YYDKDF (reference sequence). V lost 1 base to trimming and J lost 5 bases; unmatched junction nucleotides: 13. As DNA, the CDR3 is TGTGCCACCAGCAGAGGAGGGGCCCAACGGGGGGGCAACGAGCAGTACTTC. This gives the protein CATSRGGAQRGGNEQYF.

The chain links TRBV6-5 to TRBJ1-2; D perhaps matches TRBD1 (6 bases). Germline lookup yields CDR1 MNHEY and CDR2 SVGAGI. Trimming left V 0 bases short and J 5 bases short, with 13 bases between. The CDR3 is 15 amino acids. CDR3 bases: TGTGCCAGCAGTTACTCACAGGGTCAGGGGTATGGCTACACCTTC. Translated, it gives CASSYSQGQGYGYTF.

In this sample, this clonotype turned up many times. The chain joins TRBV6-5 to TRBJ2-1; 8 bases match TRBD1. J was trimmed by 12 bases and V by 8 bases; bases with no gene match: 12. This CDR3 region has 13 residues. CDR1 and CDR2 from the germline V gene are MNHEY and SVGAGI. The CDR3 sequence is CASQTGTGASQFF. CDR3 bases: TGTGCCAGCCAAACCGGGACAGGAGCCTCGCAGTTCTTC.

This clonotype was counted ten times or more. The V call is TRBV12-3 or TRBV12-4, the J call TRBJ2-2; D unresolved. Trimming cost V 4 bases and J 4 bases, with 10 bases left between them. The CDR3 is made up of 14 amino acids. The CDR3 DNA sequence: TGTGCCAGCAGTTCGTCCCTGGGCACCGGGGAGCTGTTTTTT. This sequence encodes CASSSSLGTGELFF.

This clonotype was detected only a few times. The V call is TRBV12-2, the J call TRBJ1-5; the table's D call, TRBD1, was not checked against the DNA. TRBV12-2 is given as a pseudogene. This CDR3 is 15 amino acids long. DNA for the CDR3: TGTGCAAGTCGCTCGGGACAAAGTCTTAATCAGCCCCAGCATTTT. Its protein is CASRSGQSLNQPQHF.

CDR3 coding DNA: TGTGCCAGCAGTCCGCCGGGAGTTTACACTGAAGCTTTCTTT. This codes for CASSPPGVYTEAFF. The V and J genes are TRBV6-8 and TRBJ1-1; D call uncertain. V dropped 5 bases and J dropped 3 bases, with 13 bases sitting between them. Germline CDR1 and CDR2: MNHGY and SAAAGT. The CDR3 length is 14 residues.

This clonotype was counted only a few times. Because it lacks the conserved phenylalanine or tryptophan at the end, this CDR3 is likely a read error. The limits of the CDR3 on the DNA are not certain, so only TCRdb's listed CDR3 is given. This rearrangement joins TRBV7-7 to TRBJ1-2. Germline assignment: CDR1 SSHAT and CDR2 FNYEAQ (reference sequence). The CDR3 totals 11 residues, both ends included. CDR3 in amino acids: CASSPERPTAD.

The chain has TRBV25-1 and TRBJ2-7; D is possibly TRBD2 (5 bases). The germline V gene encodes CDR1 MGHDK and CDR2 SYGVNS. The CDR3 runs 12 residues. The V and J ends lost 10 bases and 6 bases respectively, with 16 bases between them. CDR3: CATNSEGGEQYF. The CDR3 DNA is TGTGCCACCAACTCCGAAGGAGGCGAGCAGTACTTC.

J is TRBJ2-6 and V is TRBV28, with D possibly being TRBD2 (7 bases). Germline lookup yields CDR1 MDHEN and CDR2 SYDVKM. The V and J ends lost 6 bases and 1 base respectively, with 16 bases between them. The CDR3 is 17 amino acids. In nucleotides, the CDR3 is TGTGCCAGCAGCCTACAGGGAGGGGTATCTGGGGCCAACGTCCTGACTTTC. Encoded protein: CASSLQGGVSGANVLTF. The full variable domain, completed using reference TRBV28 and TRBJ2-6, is DVKVTQSSRYLVKRTGEKVFLECVQDMDHENMFWYRQDPGLGLRLIYFSYDVKMKEKGDIPEGYSVSREKKERFSLILESASTNQTSMYLCASSLQGGVSGANVLTFGAGSRLTVL.

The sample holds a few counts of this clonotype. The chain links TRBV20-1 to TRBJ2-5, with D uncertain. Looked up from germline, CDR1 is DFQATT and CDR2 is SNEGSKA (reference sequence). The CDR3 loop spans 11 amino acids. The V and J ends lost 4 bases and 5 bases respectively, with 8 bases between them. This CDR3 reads CSATTRETQYF. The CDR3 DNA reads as TGCAGTGCTACGACTCGGGAGACCCAGTACTTC.

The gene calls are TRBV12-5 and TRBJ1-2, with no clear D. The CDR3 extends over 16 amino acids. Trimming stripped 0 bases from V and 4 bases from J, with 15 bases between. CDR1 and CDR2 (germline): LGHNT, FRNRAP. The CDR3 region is CASGLVLYGVGYGYTF. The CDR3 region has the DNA TGTGCTAGTGGTTTGGTACTTTATGGCGTTGGCTATGGCTACACCTTC.

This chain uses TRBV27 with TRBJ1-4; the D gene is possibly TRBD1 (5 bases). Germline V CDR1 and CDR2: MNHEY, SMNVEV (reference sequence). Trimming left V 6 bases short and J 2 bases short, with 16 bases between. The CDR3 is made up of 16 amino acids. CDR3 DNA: TGTGCCAGCAGGTTTTGGAGGGGAGGCACTAATGAAAAACTGTTTTTT. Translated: CASRFWRGGTNEKLFF.

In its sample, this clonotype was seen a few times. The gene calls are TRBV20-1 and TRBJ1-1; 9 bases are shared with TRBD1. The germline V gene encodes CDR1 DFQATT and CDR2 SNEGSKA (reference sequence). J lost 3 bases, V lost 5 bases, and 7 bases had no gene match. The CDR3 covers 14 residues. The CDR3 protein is CSARTGDTDTEAFF. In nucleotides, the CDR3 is TGCAGTGCTCGGACAGGGGATACGGACACTGAAGCTTTCTTT.

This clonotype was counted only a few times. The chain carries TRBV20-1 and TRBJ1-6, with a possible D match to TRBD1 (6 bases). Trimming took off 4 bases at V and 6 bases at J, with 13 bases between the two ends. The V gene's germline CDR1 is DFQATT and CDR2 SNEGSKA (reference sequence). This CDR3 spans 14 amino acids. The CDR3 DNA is TGCAGTGCTAAGTTGAACAGGGCTAATTCACCCCTCCACTTT. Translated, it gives CSAKLNRANSPLHF.

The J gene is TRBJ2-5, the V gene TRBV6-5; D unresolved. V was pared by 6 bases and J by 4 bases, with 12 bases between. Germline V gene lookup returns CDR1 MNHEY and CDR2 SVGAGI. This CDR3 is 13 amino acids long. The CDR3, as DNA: TGTGCCAGCAGGCAGGAGAACCCAGAGACCCAGTACTTC. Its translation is CASRQENPETQYF.

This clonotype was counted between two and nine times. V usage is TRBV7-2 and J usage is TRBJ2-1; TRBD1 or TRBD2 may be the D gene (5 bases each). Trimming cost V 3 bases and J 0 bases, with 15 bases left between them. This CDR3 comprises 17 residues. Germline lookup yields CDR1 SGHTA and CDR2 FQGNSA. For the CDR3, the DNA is TGTGCCAGCAGCTTGGGGTCGACTGGGGGCTCCTACAATGAGCAGTTCTTC. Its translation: CASSLGSTGGSYNEQFF.